The next 23 T cell receptor beta chains were all read from a single sample in a study of CD8+CD57+ T cells in acquired aplastic anemia. Patients selected for sequencing had displayed CD8+CD57+ cell expansion by flow cytometry. Both TCR beta VDJ combination and CDR3 sequence profiling were carried out. Genomic DNA was the template for this profiling. Using its own MiXCR run on the reads, TCRdb lists one record per CDR3 protein. The profile covers about 160,000 distinct CDR3 sequences, with about 45% appearing a single time and around 2.9% taken by the ten largest. Material for sequencing was sorted CD4+, CD8+, or CD8+CD57+ T cells (not recorded which) from PBMCs. The source is a human donor with aplastic anemia.

This chain uses TRBV5-1 with TRBJ2-2, with 9 bases lining up with TRBD1. CDR3 length: 16 residues. The junction had 17 bases not matched to a gene; V was cut back by 6 bases and J by 11 bases. Germline V gives CDR1 SGHRS, CDR2 YFSETQ. The DNA for the CDR3 is TGCGCCAGCACCGGGGCGGTACAGGGGGCAACAAATGAGCTGTTTTTT. This codes for CASTGAVQGATNELFF.

This chain uses TRBV29-1 with TRBJ2-7; D not resolved. From germline, CDR1 is SQVTM and CDR2 ANQGSEA. The CDR3 extends over 13 amino acids. Trimming removed 4 bases at V and 0 bases at J, with 10 bases between. The CDR3 region has the DNA TGCAGCGTTGGGACCGCCAGCTCCTACGAGCAGTACTTC. This codes for CSVGTASSYEQYF.

The chain links TRBV6-1 to TRBJ2-3; the D gene is possibly TRBD1 (5 bases). This CDR3 is 13 amino acids long. The germline CDR1 and CDR2 sequences are MNHNS and SASEGT. V was clipped by 1 base and J by 6 bases, with 8 bases between them. The CDR3: CASSEVGRDTQYF. Here the CDR3 DNA reads TGTGCCAGCAGTGAAGTGGGGCGGGATACGCAGTATTTT.

This clonotype was seen only a few times. V and J are TRBV28 and TRBJ2-7; 8 nucleotides align to TRBD1. The junction had 10 bases not matched to a gene; V was cut back by 5 bases and J by 4 bases. Germline CDR1 and CDR2: MDHEN and SYDVKM. The CDR3 is 15 amino acids. The CDR3 protein is CASSKPGQDRYEQYF. As DNA, the CDR3 is TGTGCCAGCAGTAAACCGGGACAGGATCGATACGAGCAGTACTTC.

The chain is built from TRBV5-6 and TRBJ1-6; possible D gene TRBD1, 6 bases. CDR1 is SGHDT and CDR2 is YYEEEE in the germline V gene. V dropped 3 bases and J dropped 6 bases, with 16 bases sitting between them. The CDR3 extends over 16 amino acids. The CDR3 nucleotides are TGTGCCAGCAGCTCGCAACCGGGACATCTTAATTCACCCCTCCACTTT. Protein: CASSSQPGHLNSPLHF.

The J gene is TRBJ2-7, the V gene TRBV12-3 or TRBV12-4, with D possibly TRBD2 on 5 matching bases. CDR3 length: 15 amino acids. V shed 6 bases and J shed 4 bases, with 19 bases lying between them. DNA for the CDR3: TGTGCCAGCAGACGATCGGACCTAGCTGATTACGAGCAGTACTTC. It yields the protein CASRRSDLADYEQYF.

This clonotype was counted many times. The CDR3 spells CASSVGGTSGSWTDTQYF. For the CDR3, the DNA is TGTGCCAGCAGCGTAGGGGGGACTAGCGGGAGTTGGACAGATACGCAGTATTTT. This chain joins TRBV9 and TRBJ2-3; the match to TRBD2 covers 14 bases. CDR1 and CDR2 from the germline V gene are SGDLS and YYNGEE. The CDR3 length is 18 residues. Losses at the gene ends were 0 bases for V and 3 bases for J; bases not matched to a gene: 6.

The rearrangement joins TRBV7-2 to TRBJ1-1; D gene ambiguous. Germline CDR1 SGHTA, CDR2 FQGNSA. CDR3 length: 10 amino acids. V lost 8 bases and J 6 bases, leaving 7 bases between the germline ends. DNA for the CDR3: TGTGCCAGCGTCGGACCTGAAGCTTTCTTT. It yields the protein CASVGPEAFF.

V and J are TRBV7-2 and TRBJ2-7; D may be TRBD1 or TRBD2 (6 bases each). The CDR3 is 13 residues long. Deletions cut 3 bases from V and 8 bases from J, with 14 bases between. The germline V gene encodes CDR1 SGHTA and CDR2 FQGNSA. CDR3 nucleotide sequence: TGTGCCAGCAGCTTGTTCGGGGGCCACAAGCAGTACTTC. It specifies CASSLFGGHKQYF.

The V and J genes are TRBV29-1 and TRBJ2-5; 9 bases match TRBD2. Trimming removed 6 bases from V and 4 bases from J; junction bases left unmatched: 9. The CDR3 contains 14 residues. Germline V gene sequence: CDR1 SQVTM, CDR2 ANQGSEA. CDR3 in DNA: TGCAGCGTCATGCTAGCGGGGCGGGGAGAGACCCAGTACTTC. The encoded protein is CSVMLAGRGETQYF.

This clonotype appeared once. The rearrangement uses TRBV20-1 and TRBJ1-2, with 7 bases lining up with TRBD1. V lost 0 bases and J lost 6; bases outside the gene matches: 7. There are 14 residues in the CDR3. The germline gives CDR1 DFQATT, CDR2 SNEGSKA (reference sequence). CDR3 protein: CSARDSGQVDGYTF. The CDR3 DNA sequence: TGCAGTGCTAGAGATTCCGGACAGGTAGATGGCTACACCTTC.

The J gene is TRBJ1-4, the V gene TRBV28; D is uncertain. V was pared by 5 bases and J by 10 bases, with 11 bases between. Germline CDR1 reads MDHEN; CDR2 reads SYDVKM. The CDR3 covers 12 residues. The CDR3 protein is CASSTLPPKLFF. Written as DNA, the CDR3 is TGTGCCAGCAGTACCCTACCCCCAAAACTGTTTTTT.

This sequence joins TRBV20-1 and TRBJ1-2; D is perhaps TRBD1 (5 bases). With 0 bases removed from V and 11 bases from J, the gap between germline ends came to 19 bases. The germline V gene encodes CDR1 DFQATT and CDR2 SNEGSKA (reference sequence). The CDR3 sequence is 14 residues long. The CDR3 DNA reads TGCAGTGCTAGAGAGGGGTGGGGACGCCCTGTTTACACCTTC. This translates into CSAREGWGRPVYTF.

V is TRBV12-3 or TRBV12-4 and J is TRBJ1-2; D is unclear. V was clipped by 3 bases and J by 1 base, with 6 bases between them. This CDR3 has 13 residues. This chain's CDR3 is CASSFGINYGYTF. CDR3 DNA sequence: TGTGCCAGCAGTTTTGGGATTAACTATGGCTACACCTTC.

This clonotype was detected ten times or more. This chain uses TRBV7-3 with TRBJ2-1; no reliable D call. V gave up 1 base and J gave up 0 bases, with 7 bases separating them. From germline, CDR1 is SGHTA and CDR2 FQGTGA. The CDR3 runs to 15 residues. CDR3 bases: TGTGCCAGCAGCTTAAGGCAGGACTCCTACAATGAGCAGTTCTTC. Translated: CASSLRQDSYNEQFF.

This clonotype was counted ten times or more. V is TRBV7-9 and J is TRBJ2-5; the D gene is possibly TRBD2 (5 bases). The CDR3 extends over 14 amino acids. Germline CDR1 and CDR2: SEHNR and FQNEAQ (reference sequence). V was shortened by 6 bases and J by 0 bases, with 11 bases between the two germline ends. The CDR3 DNA reads as TGTGCCAGCAGTCAAGCGGCGTACCAAGAGACCCAGTACTTC. It specifies CASSQAAYQETQYF. The full variable domain, completed using reference TRBV7-9 and TRBJ2-5, is DTGVSQNPRHKITKRGQNVTFRCDPISEHNRLYWYRQTLGQGPEFLTYFQNEAQLEKSRLLSDRFSAERPKGSFSTLEIQRTEQGDSAMYLCASSQAAYQETQYFGPGTRLLVL.

Many counts were recorded for this clonotype. J is TRBJ2-2 and V is TRBV7-6; D unclear. V shed 5 bases and J shed 5 bases, with 12 bases lying between them. The CDR3 has 14 amino acids. In germline, CDR1 is SGHVS, CDR2 FNYEAQ. For the CDR3, the DNA is TGTGCCAGCAGCCAATCGGATTGGACCGGGGAGCTGTTTTTT. This translates into CASSQSDWTGELFF.

The sample holds many counts of this clonotype. The V and J genes are TRBV5-6 and TRBJ1-2; TRBD1 matches at 7 bases. V gave up 4 bases and J gave up 5 bases; unmatched junction bases: 14. CDR1 SGHDT and CDR2 YYEEEE come from the germline V gene. The CDR3 is made up of 16 amino acids. CDR3 amino acids: CASSAEARQGRYGYTF. CDR3 nucleotide sequence: TGTGCCAGCAGCGCCGAAGCGCGACAGGGAAGGTATGGCTACACCTTC.

The V call is TRBV30, the J call TRBJ1-5, with a possible D match to TRBD1 (5 bases). CDR1 and CDR2 (germline): GTSNPN, SVGIG (reference sequence). The germline V and J ends were trimmed by 5 bases and 2 bases, with 10 bases remaining between them. The CDR3 runs to 13 residues. The CDR3 bases are TGTGCCTGGGGCGACAGCCGCAATCAGCCCCAGCATTTT. As protein: CAWGDSRNQPQHF.

This clonotype was recorded at least ten times. The chain carries TRBV7-3 and TRBJ1-1; no clear D gene. Germline V gives CDR1 SGHTA, CDR2 FQGTGA. CDR3 size: 16 residues. V shed 3 bases and J shed 4 bases, with 18 bases lying between them. The CDR3 reads CASSFSPGVGFTEAFF. In nucleotides, the CDR3 is TGTGCCAGCAGCTTTTCTCCCGGGGTAGGTTTCACTGAAGCTTTCTTT.

The CDR3 region has the DNA TGTGCCAGCAGCTCGCAGGGACGGCAGTACTTC. Translation: CASSSQGRQYF. The genes are TRBV7-2 and TRBJ2-7; D tentatively fits TRBD1 or TRBD2 (5 bases each). The CDR3 spans 11 residues. Trimming left V 4 bases short and J 9 bases short, with 10 bases between. Per the germline V gene, CDR1 is SGHTA and CDR2 is FQGNSA.

This clonotype has at least ten counts. The CDR3 DNA sequence: TGCAGTGCGAAGGCTGGACTAGCGGGATATATGCAGTACTTC. Amino acid sequence: CSAKAGLAGYMQYF. The rearrangement links TRBV20-1 to TRBJ2-7, with 12 bases fitting TRBD2. Germline V gene data show CDR1 as DFQATT and CDR2 as SNEGSKA (reference sequence). This CDR3 has 14 amino acids. Trimming removed 6 bases from V and 9 bases from J; junction bases left unmatched: 12.

This clonotype came up many times. This sequence joins TRBV19 and TRBJ2-6; 8 bases are a match to TRBD1. Germline V gene sequence: CDR1 LNHDA, CDR2 SQIVND (reference sequence). The CDR3 totals 16 residues. The ends lost 7 bases at V and 0 bases at J; junction bases unmatched: 5. CDR3 in amino acids: CASTTTGVSGANVLTF. CDR3 bases: TGTGCCAGTACTACGACAGGGGTCTCTGGGGCCAACGTCCTGACTTTC.